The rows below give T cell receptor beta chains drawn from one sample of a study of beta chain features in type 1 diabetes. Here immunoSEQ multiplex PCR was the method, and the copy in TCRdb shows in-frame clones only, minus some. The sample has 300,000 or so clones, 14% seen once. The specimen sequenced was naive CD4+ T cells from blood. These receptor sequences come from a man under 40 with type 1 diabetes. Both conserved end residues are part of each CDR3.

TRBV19,CASSTGSQAYEQYF
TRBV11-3,CASSLVSGDNEQFF
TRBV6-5,CASAGTYEQYF
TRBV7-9,CASSFGASSYNEQFF
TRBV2,CASSETTSGDTQYF
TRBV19,CASSSPSGLHGQPQHF
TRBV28,CASSLEGGGSYEQYF
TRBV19,CASSRRDRINQPQHF
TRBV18,CASSPQGSYEQYF
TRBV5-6,CASSSSKETQYF
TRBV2,CASSEGQGIEQFF
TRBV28,CASSPAGNTIYF
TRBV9,CASKTSGTGELFF
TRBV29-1,CSTGGGSETQYF
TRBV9,CASSPRDSLNEKLFF
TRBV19,CASSLISGSSYNEQFF
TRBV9,CASSVSVARRGEQFF
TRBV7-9,CASNEGVDYGYTF
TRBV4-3,CASSKGLAGGGEQFF
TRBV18,CASSPNVAGGTSTDTQYF
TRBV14,CASSSTSGYNEQFF
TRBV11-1,CASSFVDRHYGYTF
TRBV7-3,CASSEQGTGELFF
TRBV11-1,CASSFTSGRSYEQYF
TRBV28,CASSPGGRGGYTF
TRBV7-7,CASSSSGVQETQYF
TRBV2,CASSELVRGGRGDNEQFF
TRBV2,CASRQGLQQFF
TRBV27,CASSPRPGLDSYEQYF
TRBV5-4,CASSFDRTGRAVGYTF
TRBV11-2,CASSQTRDSYNEQFF
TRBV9,CASSHPTSPYEQYF
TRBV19,CASKEGDAEAFF
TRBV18,CASSSGQGRVQPQHF
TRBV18,CASSSSTQIGATNEKLFF
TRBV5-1,CASSPTGELTGELFF
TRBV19,CASSRGRTGSSQYEQYF
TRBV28,CATSGVQSQETQYF
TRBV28,CASTRDRNYEQYF
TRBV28,CASRGHGSGTDTQYF
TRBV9,CASSVGGDRGQPQHF